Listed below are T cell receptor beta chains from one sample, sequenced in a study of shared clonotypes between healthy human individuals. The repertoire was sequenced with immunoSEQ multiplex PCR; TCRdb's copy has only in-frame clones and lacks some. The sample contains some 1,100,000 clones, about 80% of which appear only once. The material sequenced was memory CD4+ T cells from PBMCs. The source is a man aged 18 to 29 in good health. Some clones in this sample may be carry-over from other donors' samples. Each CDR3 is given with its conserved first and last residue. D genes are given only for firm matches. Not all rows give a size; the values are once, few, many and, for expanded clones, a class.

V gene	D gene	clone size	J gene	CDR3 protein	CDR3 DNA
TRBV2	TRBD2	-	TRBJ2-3	CASSEVAGARDTQYF	TGTGCCAGCAGTGAAGTGGCGGGAGCTAGAGATACGCAGTATTTT
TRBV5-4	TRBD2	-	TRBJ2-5	CASRSGTSGRGLETQYF	TGTGCCAGCAGATCCGGGACTAGCGGGAGGGGGTTGGAGACCCAGTACTTC
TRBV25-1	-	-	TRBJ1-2	CASSDPTPLGQNYGYTF	TGTGCCAGCAGTGACCCGACCCCCTTAGGACAGAACTATGGCTACACCTTC
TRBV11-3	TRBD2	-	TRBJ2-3	CASSPGGDSDTQYF	TGTGCCAGCAGCCCGGGGGGGGATTCAGATACGCAGTATTTT
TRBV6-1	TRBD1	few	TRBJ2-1	CASSWTGGSNEQFF	TGTGCCAGCAGTTGGACAGGGGGGTCCAATGAGCAGTTCTTC
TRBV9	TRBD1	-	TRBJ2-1	CASSERGQADNEQFF	TGTGCCAGCAGCGAGAGGGGACAGGCCGACAATGAGCAGTTCTTC
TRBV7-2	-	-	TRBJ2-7	CASSAAYEQYF	TGTGCCAGCAGCGCCGCATACGAGCAGTACTTC
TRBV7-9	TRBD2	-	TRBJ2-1	CASSLSGITEQFF	TGTGCCAGCAGCCTTAGCGGGATCACTGAGCAGTTCTTC
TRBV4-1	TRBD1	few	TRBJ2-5	CASSRRTGGGEETQYF	TGCGCCAGCAGCCGACGTACAGGGGGAGGCGAAGAGACCCAGTACTTC
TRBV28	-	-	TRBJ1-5	CATAATPYRSDQPQHF	TGTGCCACCGCAGCTACCCCGTACAGGTCGGATCAGCCCCAGCATTTT
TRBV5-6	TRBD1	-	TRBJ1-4	CASSDTTGGGEKLFF	TGTGCCAGCAGCGATACTACAGGGGGAGGAGAAAAACTGTTTTTT
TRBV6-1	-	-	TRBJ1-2	CASSPGPYYGYTF	TGTGCCAGCAGTCCGGGGCCCTACTATGGCTACACCTTC
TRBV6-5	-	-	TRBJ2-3	CASSYAAGTDTQYF	TGTGCCAGCAGTTACGCAGCAGGCACAGATACGCAGTATTTT
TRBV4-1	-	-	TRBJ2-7	CASSQQWEKYEQYF	TGCGCCAGCAGCCAGCAGTGGGAAAAGTACGAGCAGTACTTC
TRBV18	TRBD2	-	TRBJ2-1	CASSPPGRGDEQFF	TGTGCCAGCTCACCACCCGGGAGGGGGGATGAGCAGTTCTTC
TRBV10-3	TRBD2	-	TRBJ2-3	CAITGTREPDTQYF	TGTGCCATCACCGGGACTAGAGAGCCAGATACGCAGTATTTT
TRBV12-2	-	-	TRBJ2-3	CASHIALAGSTPCSDTQYF	TGTGCAAGTCACATCGCGCTAGCGGGTTCTACTCCCTGTAGCGATACGCAGTATTTT
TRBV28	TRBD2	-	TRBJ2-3	CASSFSGTRGHTDTQYF	TGTGCCAGCAGTTTTAGCGGGACGCGGGGCCACACAGATACGCAGTATTTT
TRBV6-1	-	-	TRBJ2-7	CASSDPYEQYF	TGTGCCAGCAGTGATCCCTACGAGCAGTACTTC
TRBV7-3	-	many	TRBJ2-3	CASSPGAVTDTQYF	TGTGCCAGCAGCCCAGGGGCTGTCACAGATACGCAGTATTTT
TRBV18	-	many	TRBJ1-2	CASSPQGLGGYTF	TGTGCCAGCTCACCACAGGGGCTGGGTGGCTACACCTTC
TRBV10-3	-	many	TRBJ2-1	CAISESLAKYNEQFF	TGTGCCATCAGTGAGTCCCTAGCGAAGTACAATGAGCAGTTCTTC
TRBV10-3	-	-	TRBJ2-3	CASRGSTDTQYF	TGTGCCAGCAGGGGTAGCACAGATACGCAGTATTTT
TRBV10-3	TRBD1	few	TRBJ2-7	CAISDWTGGYEQYF	TGTGCCATCAGTGATTGGACAGGGGGCTACGAGCAGTACTTC
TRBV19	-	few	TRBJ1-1	CASSSHSFGGDTEAFF	TGTGCCAGTAGTTCACACAGCTTCGGGGGCGACACTGAAGCTTTCTTT